This TCR beta chain was obtained from a study of cytomegalovirus exposure and HLA in healthy donors. Findings of the study overall: Rare TCR sequences predominated, though certain public TCRs were found in many donors.

With regard to this clone: Its antigen remains unidentified.

CDR3 length: 12 residues. CDR1 is SGHTA, CDR2 FQGNSA, per germline. V was clipped by 5 bases and J by 5 bases, with 7 bases between them. Primers: 60 Vbeta forward and 13 Jbeta reverse. Method: immunoSEQ multiplex PCR; TCRdb's copy keeps in-frame clones and lacks some. Counted here are approximately 170,000 clones, over 70% occurring once; the ten biggest clones make up about 1.5%. The sequence was collected from a man between 45 and 60 years old in good health and CMV-seropositive. The sequencing input was PBMCs. J is TRBJ1-5 and V is TRBV7-2; TRBD1 might be the D (5 bases). The CDR3 region is CASSPRDQPQHF. DNA of the CDR3: TGTGCCAGCAGCCCCAGGGATCAGCCCCAGCATTTT.